What follows is one T cell receptor (beta chain) and its context. The antigen is not known. At one boundary the junction diverges from the germline segment, which might be a read error. This CDR3 comprises 16 residues. CDR1 is SGHRS and CDR2 is YFSETQ in the germline V gene. These data come from a study of OX40 agonist ivuxolimab in advanced cancers. About the research overall: The patients received agonistic anti-OX40 (CD134) antibody ivuxolimab. Ivuxolimab doses were 0.01, 0.1, 0.3, 1.5, 3 or 10 mg/kg every 2 weeks. General study points: At doses 0.1 to 3.0 mg/kg, CD4+ and CD8+ clones expanded. Average numbers of expanded clones were greater in CD8+ T cells than in CD4+.

Some clones are missing from TCRdb's copy, which holds only in-frame ones; the method was immunoSEQ multiplex PCR. The sample shows some 30,000 clones, around nine tenths of them seen only once. The TCR sequence derives from an adult with an advanced solid tumor such as melanoma, head and neck, liver or kidney cancer. Sequenced material: CD4+ or CD8+ T cells sorted from blood, taken in a trial of the OX40 agonist ivuxolimab. The V call is TRBV5-1, the J call TRBJ2-5; 8 positions match TRBD1. CDR3 DNA: TGCGCCAGCAGCTTCGACAGGGGCCCAAAGAGAGAGGCCCAGTACTTC. Translating it yields CASSFDRGPKREAQYF.